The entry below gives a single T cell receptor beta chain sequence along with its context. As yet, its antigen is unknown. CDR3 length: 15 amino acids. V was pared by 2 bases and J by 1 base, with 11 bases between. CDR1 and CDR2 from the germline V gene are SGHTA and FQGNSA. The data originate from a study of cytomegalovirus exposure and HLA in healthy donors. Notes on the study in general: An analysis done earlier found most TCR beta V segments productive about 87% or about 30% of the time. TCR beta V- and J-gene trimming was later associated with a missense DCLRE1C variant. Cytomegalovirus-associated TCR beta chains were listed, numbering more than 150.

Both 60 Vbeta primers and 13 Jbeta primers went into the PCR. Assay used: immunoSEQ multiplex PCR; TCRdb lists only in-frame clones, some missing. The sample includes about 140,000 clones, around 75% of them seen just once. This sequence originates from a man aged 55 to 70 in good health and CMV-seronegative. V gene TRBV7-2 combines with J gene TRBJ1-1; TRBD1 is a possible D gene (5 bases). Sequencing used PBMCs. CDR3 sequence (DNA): TGTGCCAGCAGCTTATGGGGCAGGGCGAACACTGAAGCTTTCTTT. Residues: CASSLWGRANTEAFF.